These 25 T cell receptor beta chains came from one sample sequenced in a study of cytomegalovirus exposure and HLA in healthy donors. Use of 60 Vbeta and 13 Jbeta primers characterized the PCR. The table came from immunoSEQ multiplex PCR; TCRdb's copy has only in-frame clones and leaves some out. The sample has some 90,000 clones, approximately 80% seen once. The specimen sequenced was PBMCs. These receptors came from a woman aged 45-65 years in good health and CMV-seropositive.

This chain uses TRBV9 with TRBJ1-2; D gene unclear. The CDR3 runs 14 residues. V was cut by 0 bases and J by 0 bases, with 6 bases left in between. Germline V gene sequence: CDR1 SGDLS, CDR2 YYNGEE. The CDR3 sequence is CASSVASANYGYTF. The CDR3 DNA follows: TGTGCCAGCAGCGTAGCCTCAGCTAACTATGGCTACACCTTC.

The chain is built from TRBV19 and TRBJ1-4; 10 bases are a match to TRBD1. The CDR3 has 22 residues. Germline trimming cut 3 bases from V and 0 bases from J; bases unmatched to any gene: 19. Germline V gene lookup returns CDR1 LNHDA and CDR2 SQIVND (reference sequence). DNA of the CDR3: TGTGCCAGTAGTATCGGTACCAGAGGGACAGGGGCTAGAGGAGCAACTAATGAAAAACTGTTTTTT. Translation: CASSIGTRGTGARGATNEKLFF.

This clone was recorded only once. In DNA form, the CDR3 reads TGTGCCAGCAGCGTATCCGGGTCTGGAAACACCATATATTTT. Its translation: CASSVSGSGNTIYF. This chain uses TRBV9 with TRBJ1-3; D remains ambiguous. This CDR3 is built from 14 residues. Trimming stripped 1 base from V and 1 base from J, with 6 bases between. The germline V gene encodes CDR1 SGDLS and CDR2 YYNGEE.

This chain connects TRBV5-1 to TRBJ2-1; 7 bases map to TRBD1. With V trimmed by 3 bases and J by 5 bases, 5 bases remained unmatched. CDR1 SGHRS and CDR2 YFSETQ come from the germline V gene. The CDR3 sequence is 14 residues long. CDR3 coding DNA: TGCGCCAGCAGCTCCACAGGGGTTAACAATGAGCAGTTCTTC. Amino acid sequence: CASSSTGVNNEQFF.

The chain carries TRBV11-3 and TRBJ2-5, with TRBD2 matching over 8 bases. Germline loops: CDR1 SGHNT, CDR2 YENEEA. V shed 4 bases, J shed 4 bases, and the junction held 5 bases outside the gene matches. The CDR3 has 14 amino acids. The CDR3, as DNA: TGTGCCAGCAGCTCGACTAGCGCGCGAGAGACCCAGTACTTC. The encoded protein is CASSSTSARETQYF.

The CDR3 region has the DNA TGTGCCAGCAGCCAAACATCGAGGAACTTCATAACATCAGATACGCAGTATTTT. Translated: CASSQTSRNFITSDTQYF. This chain connects TRBV4-2 to TRBJ2-3; D unresolved. This CDR3 comprises 18 residues. The germline CDR1 and CDR2 sequences are LGHNA and YNFKEQ. Trimming removed 2 bases at V and 4 bases at J, with 22 bases between.

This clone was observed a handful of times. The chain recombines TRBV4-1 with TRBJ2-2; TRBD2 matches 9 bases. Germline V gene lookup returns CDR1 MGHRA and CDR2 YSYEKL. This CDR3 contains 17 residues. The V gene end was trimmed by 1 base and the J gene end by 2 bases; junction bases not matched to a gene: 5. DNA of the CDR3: TGCGCCAGCAGCCAAGCCAGCGGGGGGCTTAACACCGGGGAGCTGTTTTTT. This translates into CASSQASGGLNTGELFF.

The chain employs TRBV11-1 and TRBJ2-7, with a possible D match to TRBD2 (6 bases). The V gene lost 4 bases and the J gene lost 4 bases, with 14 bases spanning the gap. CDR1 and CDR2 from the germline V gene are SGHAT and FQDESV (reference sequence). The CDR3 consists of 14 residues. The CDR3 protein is CASSSRDSSYEQYV. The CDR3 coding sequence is TGTGCCAGCAGCTCCCGGGACTCCTCGTACGAGCAGTACGTC.

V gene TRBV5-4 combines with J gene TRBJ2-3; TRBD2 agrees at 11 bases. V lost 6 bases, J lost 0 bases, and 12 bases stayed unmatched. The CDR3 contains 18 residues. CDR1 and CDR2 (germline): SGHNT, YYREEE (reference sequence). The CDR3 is CASTAGLAGPFSTDTQYF. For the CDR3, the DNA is TGTGCCAGCACAGCAGGACTAGCGGGCCCCTTTAGCACAGATACGCAGTATTTT. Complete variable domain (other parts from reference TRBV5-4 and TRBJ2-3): ETGVTQSPTHLIKTRGQQVTLRCSSQSGHNTVSWYQQALGQGPQFIFQYYREEENGRGNFPPRFSGLQFPNYSSELNVNALELDDSALYLCASTAGLAGPFSTDTQYFGPGTRLTVL.

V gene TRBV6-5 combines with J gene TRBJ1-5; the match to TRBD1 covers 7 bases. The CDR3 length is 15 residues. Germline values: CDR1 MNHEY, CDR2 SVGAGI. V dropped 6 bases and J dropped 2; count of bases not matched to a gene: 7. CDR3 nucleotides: TGTGCCAGCAGGGAACAGGGGTCGGGCAATCAGCCCCAGCATTTT. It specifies CASREQGSGNQPQHF.

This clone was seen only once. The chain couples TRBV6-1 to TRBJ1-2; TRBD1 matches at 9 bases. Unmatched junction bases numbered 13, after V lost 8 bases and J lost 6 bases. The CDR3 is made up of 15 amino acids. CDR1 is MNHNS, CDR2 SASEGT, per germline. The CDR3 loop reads CASGQPGQGGDGYTF. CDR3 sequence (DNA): TGTGCCAGCGGACAGCCGGGACAGGGAGGAGATGGCTACACCTTC.

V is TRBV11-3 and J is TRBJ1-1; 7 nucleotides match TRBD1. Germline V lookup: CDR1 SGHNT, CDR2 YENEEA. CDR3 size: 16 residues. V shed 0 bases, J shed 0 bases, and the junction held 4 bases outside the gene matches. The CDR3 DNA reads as TGTGCCAGCAGCTTAGAACAGGGGATCATGAACACTGAAGCTTTCTTT. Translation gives CASSLEQGIMNTEAFF.

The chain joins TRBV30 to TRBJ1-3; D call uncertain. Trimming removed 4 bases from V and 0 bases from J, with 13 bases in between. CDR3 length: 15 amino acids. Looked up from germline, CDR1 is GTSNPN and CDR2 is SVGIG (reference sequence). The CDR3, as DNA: TGTGCCTGGACCTATGGGCCCGCCTCTGGAAACACCATATATTTT. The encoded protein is CAWTYGPASGNTIYF.

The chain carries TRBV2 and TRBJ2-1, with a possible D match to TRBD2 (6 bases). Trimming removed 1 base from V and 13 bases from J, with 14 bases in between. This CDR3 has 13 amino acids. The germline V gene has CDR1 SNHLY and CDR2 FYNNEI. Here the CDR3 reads CASSEVLGGIQFF. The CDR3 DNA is TGTGCCAGCAGTGAAGTCCTGGGAGGTATTCAGTTCTTC.

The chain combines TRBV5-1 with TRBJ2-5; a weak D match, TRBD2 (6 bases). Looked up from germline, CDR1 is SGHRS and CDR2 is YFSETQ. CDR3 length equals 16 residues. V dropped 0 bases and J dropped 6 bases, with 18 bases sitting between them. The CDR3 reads CASSLGRGPTLKTQYF. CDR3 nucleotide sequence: TGCGCCAGCAGCTTGGGGCGGGGCCCAACGTTGAAGACCCAGTACTTC.

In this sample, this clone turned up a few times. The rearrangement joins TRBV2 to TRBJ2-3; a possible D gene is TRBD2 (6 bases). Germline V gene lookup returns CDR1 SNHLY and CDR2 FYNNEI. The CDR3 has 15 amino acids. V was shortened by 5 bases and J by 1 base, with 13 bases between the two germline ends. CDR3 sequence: CASSLTSRRTDTQYF. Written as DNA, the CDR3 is TGTGCCAGCAGTCTAACTAGCAGACGCACAGATACGCAGTATTTT.

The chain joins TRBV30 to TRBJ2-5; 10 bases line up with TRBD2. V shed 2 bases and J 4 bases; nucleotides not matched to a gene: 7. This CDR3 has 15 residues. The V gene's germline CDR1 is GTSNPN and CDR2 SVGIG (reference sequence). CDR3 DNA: TGTGCCTGGAGTTCAGCGGGGGGGCTTGGAGAGACCCAGTACTTC. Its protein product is CAWSSAGGLGETQYF.

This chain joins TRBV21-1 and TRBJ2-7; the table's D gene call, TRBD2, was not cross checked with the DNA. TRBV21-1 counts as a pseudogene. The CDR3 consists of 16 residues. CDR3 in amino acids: CASSKETSGSSYEQYV. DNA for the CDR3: TGTGCCAGCAGCAAGGAGACTAGCGGCAGCTCCTACGAGCAGTACGTC.

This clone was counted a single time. This CDR3 is CASSHHTGNEQFF. The CDR3 DNA follows: TGTGCCAGCAGCCACCATACGGGAAATGAGCAGTTCTTC. The V call is TRBV5-4, the J call TRBJ2-1, with TRBD2 as a possible D gene (5 bases). CDR1 and CDR2 (germline): SGHNT, YYREEE (reference sequence). V dropped 4 bases and J dropped 7 bases, with 12 bases sitting between them. This CDR3 spans 13 amino acids. Using reference TRBV5-4 and TRBJ2-1 for the parts outside the CDR3, the full variable domain is ETGVTQSPTHLIKTRGQQVTLRCSSQSGHNTVSWYQQALGQGPQFIFQYYREEENGRGNFPPRFSGLQFPNYSSELNVNALELDDSALYLCASSHHTGNEQFFGPGTRLTVL.

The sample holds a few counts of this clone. CDR3 protein: CASSLGGVTNTEAFF. DNA of the CDR3: TGCGCCAGCAGCTTGGGGGGGGTCACGAACACTGAAGCTTTCTTT. The J gene is TRBJ1-1, the V gene TRBV5-1; possibly TRBD1 for D (5 bases). This CDR3 spans 15 amino acids. The germline V gene encodes CDR1 SGHRS and CDR2 YFSETQ. Trimming cost V 0 bases and J 1 base, with 10 bases left between them.

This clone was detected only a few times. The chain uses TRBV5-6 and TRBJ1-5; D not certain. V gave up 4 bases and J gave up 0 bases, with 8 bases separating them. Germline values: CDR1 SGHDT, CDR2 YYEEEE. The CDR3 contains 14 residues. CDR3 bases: TGTGCCAGCAGCCTGGCCCTTAGCAATCAGCCCCAGCATTTT. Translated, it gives CASSLALSNQPQHF.

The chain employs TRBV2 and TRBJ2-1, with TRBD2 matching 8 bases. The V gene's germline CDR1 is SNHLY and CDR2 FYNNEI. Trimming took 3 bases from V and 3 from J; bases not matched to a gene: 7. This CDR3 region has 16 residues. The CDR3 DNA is TGTGCCAGCAGTGATAGTGGGACTAGTCTCTACAATGAGCAGTTCTTC. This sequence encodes CASSDSGTSLYNEQFF.

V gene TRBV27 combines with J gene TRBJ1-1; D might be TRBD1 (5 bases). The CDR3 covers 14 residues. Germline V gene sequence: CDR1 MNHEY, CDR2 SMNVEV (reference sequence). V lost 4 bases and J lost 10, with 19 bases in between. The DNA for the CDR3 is TGTGCCAGCAGTTATATCCCCTGGGGGGAAGGAGCTTTCTTT. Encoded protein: CASSYIPWGEGAFF.

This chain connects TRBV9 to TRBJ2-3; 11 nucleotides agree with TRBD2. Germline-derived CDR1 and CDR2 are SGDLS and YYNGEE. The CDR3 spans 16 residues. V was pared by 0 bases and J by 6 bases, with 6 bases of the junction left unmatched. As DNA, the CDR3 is TGTGCCAGCAGCGTAGGCCCTAGCGGGAGGACGGATACGCAGTATTTT. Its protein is CASSVGPSGRTDTQYF.

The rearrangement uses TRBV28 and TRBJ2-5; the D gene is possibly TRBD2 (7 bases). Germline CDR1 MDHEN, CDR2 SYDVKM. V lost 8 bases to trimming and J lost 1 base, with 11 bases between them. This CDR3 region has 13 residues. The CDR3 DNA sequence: TGTGCCAGCGCGGGGGCTTCCCAAGAGACCCAGTACTTC. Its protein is CASAGASQETQYF.